Each of the 27 T cell receptor beta chains below was sequenced from the same sample in a study of shared clonotypes between healthy human individuals (TCRdb year 2020). Receptors were amplified or captured by the immunoSEQ multiplex PCR assay. TCRdb mirrors the immuneACCESS table, restricted to in-frame sequences. Some clones are absent from its copies; in checked studies, under half trace to an unresolved V gene, and the reason for the others is unknown. In this sample the table shows millions of clones, around 96% of which occur a single time. 0.9% to 1.3% of the sample is held by the ten biggest clonotypes. CD8 naive samples were obtained by positive selection for CCR7 among CD45RO-negative cells, yielding a CD45RA+CCR7+ population from which TemRA cells were excluded. The specimen was naive CD8+ T cells sorted from blood. This specimen's cell subset or site label, interpreted: CD45RA+CCR7+. The receptors shown here come from a man younger than 30 in good health.

This chain uses TRBV5-6 with TRBJ1-1; 7 bases map to TRBD1. V was pared by 5 bases and J by 4 bases, with 17 bases of the junction left unmatched. CDR1 and CDR2 (germline): SGHDT, YYEEEE. This CDR3 region has 17 residues. The CDR3 loop reads CASSQTGWREVGTEAFF. DNA of the CDR3: TGTGCCAGCAGTCAGACAGGGTGGAGAGAAGTCGGCACTGAAGCTTTCTTT.

Notes on this clone: Other DNA sequences within the sample encode an identical CDR3. The chain combines TRBV30 with TRBJ1-3; unclear D gene. In germline, CDR1 is GTSNPN, CDR2 SVGIG (reference sequence). Deletions cut 1 base from V and 0 bases from J, with 4 bases between. The CDR3 is 13 residues long. The CDR3, as DNA: TGTGCCTGGAGTGGTGTCTCTGGAAACACCATATATTTT. Translated: CAWSGVSGNTIYF.

The rearrangement joins TRBV6-1 to TRBJ2-7; tentatively, D is TRBD2 (6 bases). The V gene lost 4 bases and the J gene lost 4 bases, with 17 bases spanning the gap. CDR1 and CDR2 (germline): MNHNS, SASEGT. The CDR3 consists of 15 residues. The CDR3 nucleotides are TGTGCCAGCAGTGGCCGGGACTCGCCAAATTACGAGCAGTACTTC. This codes for CASSGRDSPNYEQYF.

V and J are TRBV5-6 and TRBJ2-7; perhaps TRBD1 as D (5 bases). The V gene lost 0 bases and the J gene lost 4 bases, with 11 bases spanning the gap. The germline V gene has CDR1 SGHDT and CDR2 YYEEEE. The CDR3 is made up of 14 amino acids. DNA of the CDR3: TGTGCCAGCAGCTTGGGACAGACAACTTACGAGCAGTACTTC. It encodes CASSLGQTTYEQYF.

V usage is TRBV27 and J usage is TRBJ1-2; the D gene is possibly TRBD1 (6 bases). V was cut by 2 bases and J by 7 bases, with 11 bases left in between. The length of the CDR3 is 13 residues. CDR1 is MNHEY, CDR2 SMNVEV, per germline (reference sequence). The CDR3 coding sequence is TGTGCCAGCAGTTTACCGGGGGCAGTTGGCTACACCTTC. Translating it yields CASSLPGAVGYTF.

Concerning this clone: The sample carries other DNA sequences with the same CDR3. The genes are TRBV27 and TRBJ1-1; TRBD1 might be the D (5 bases). The CDR3 runs 14 residues. CDR1 is MNHEY and CDR2 is SMNVEV in the germline V gene (reference sequence). With 5 bases removed from V and 1 base from J, the gap between germline ends came to 11 bases. CDR3 loop: CASSPTGGNTEAFF. The CDR3 region has the DNA TGTGCCAGCAGTCCTACCGGGGGGAACACTGAAGCTTTCTTT.

The chain uses TRBV6-5 and TRBJ1-3, with D hard to call. Trimming removed 6 bases from V and 3 bases from J, with 9 bases in between. CDR3 length: 13 residues. In germline, CDR1 is MNHEY, CDR2 SVGAGI. The CDR3 sequence: CASSPWVGNTIYF. In DNA form, the CDR3 reads TGTGCCAGCAGCCCCTGGGTTGGAAACACCATATATTTT.

As to this clone: The sample holds other DNA sequences that translate to the same CDR3. The J gene is TRBJ2-7, the V gene TRBV9, with 7 bases that match TRBD2. Looked up from germline, CDR1 is SGDLS and CDR2 is YYNGEE. V shed 0 bases, J shed 6 bases, and the junction held 6 bases outside the gene matches. This CDR3 has 14 amino acids. CDR3 nucleotides: TGTGCCAGCAGCGTAGATGGCGGGAGCGGCGAGCAGTACTTC. Translating gives CASSVDGGSGEQYF.

As for this clone: Other DNA sequences of this sample code for an identical CDR3. The chain joins TRBV10-3 to TRBJ2-7; D is unclear. Trimming pared 3 bases from V and 1 base from J, leaving 4 bases between. Germline loops: CDR1 ENHRY, CDR2 SYGVKD. This CDR3 is 12 amino acids long. The CDR3 DNA reads TGTGCCATCAGTGAACCATCCTACGAGCAGTACTTC. Translating it yields CAISEPSYEQYF.

The rearrangement links TRBV7-9 to TRBJ2-3, with D hard to call. Deletions cut 5 bases from V and 5 bases from J, with 11 bases between. Germline loops: CDR1 SEHNR, CDR2 FQNEAQ (reference sequence). This CDR3 contains 13 residues. The CDR3 loop reads CASSGSIGDTQYF. In DNA form, the CDR3 reads TGTGCCAGCAGCGGATCAATTGGAGATACGCAGTATTTT. The full variable domain, with the rest looked up from reference TRBV7-9 and TRBJ2-3, is DTGVSQNPRHKITKRGQNVTFRCDPISEHNRLYWYRQTLGQGPEFLTYFQNEAQLEKSRLLSDRFSAERPKGSFSTLEIQRTEQGDSAMYLCASSGSIGDTQYFGPGTRLTVL.

The V and J genes are TRBV9 and TRBJ2-7; D is unclear. The CDR3 runs 15 residues. CDR1 and CDR2 (germline): SGDLS, YYNGEE. V shed 0 bases and J shed 5 bases, with 15 bases lying between them. The CDR3 reads CASSVGGPPQDEQYF. The CDR3 bases are TGTGCCAGCAGCGTAGGGGGTCCCCCTCAGGACGAGCAGTACTTC.

This chain connects TRBV30 to TRBJ2-3, with 10 nucleotides matching TRBD2. This CDR3 is built from 13 residues. Germline-derived CDR1 and CDR2 are GTSNPN and SVGIG (reference sequence). The CDR3 spells CAGGTSGTDTQYF. CDR3 coding DNA: TGTGCGGGGGGGACTAGCGGCACAGATACGCAGTATTTT.

This clone was counted once. V gene TRBV27 combines with J gene TRBJ2-3; D might be TRBD1 (6 bases). Trimming took 5 bases from V and 2 from J, leaving 11 bases between them. This CDR3 region has 14 residues. The germline V gene has CDR1 MNHEY and CDR2 SMNVEV (reference sequence). CDR3 nucleotide sequence: TGTGCCAGCAGTCACAGGGAATTCACAGATACGCAGTATTTT. Its translation: CASSHREFTDTQYF.

This chain uses TRBV7-2 with TRBJ2-3, with a possible D match to TRBD1 (6 bases). With 5 bases removed from V and 0 bases from J, the gap between germline ends came to 15 bases. The germline gives CDR1 SGHTA, CDR2 FQGNSA. The CDR3 runs to 16 residues. CDR3 bases: TGTGCCAGCAGCCGGAGTACAGGGAGAAGCACAGATACGCAGTATTTT. Translated: CASSRSTGRSTDTQYF.

As regards this clone: Other DNA sequences in this specimen translate into the identical CDR3. The rearrangement joins TRBV2 to TRBJ2-3, with TRBD2 identical over 12 bases. The CDR3 is made up of 14 amino acids. Trimming cost V 4 bases and J 4 bases; bases outside gene matches: 0. CDR1 is SNHLY and CDR2 is FYNNEI in the germline V gene. The CDR3 region has the DNA TGTGCCAGCAGTGGACTAGCGGGAGCAGATACGCAGTATTTT. The encoded protein is CASSGLAGADTQYF.

The chain has TRBV5-1 and TRBJ2-7; maybe TRBD2 (6 bases). The CDR3 length is 14 residues. Trimming pared 3 bases from V and 0 bases from J, leaving 10 bases between. The germline CDR1 and CDR2 sequences are SGHRS and YFSETQ. This chain's CDR3 is CASSWGDGSYEQYF. The CDR3 nucleotides read TGCGCCAGCAGCTGGGGGGACGGCTCCTACGAGCAGTACTTC. Supplemented by reference TRBV5-1 and TRBJ2-7, the full variable domain reads KAGVTQTPRYLIKTRGQQVTLSCSPISGHRSVSWYQQTPGQGLQFLFEYFSETQRNKGNFPGRFSGRQFSNSRSEMNVSTLELGDSALYLCASSWGDGSYEQYFGPGTRLTVT.

This clone was counted once. This chain uses TRBV7-9 with TRBJ2-7; D ambiguous. The germline CDR1 and CDR2 sequences are SEHNR and FQNEAQ (reference sequence). The CDR3 contains 14 residues. Trimming removed 4 bases from V and 2 bases from J, with 12 bases in between. The CDR3 DNA is TGTGCCAGCAGCTCAGACGCTCAGCCCTACGAGCAGTACTTC. The encoded protein is CASSSDAQPYEQYF.

This sequence joins TRBV5-4 and TRBJ1-6; D gene uncertain. Per germline, CDR1 SGHNT and CDR2 YYREEE (reference sequence). The V end lost 1 base, the J end lost 9 bases, and 11 bases lay between the germline ends. The length of the CDR3 is 14 residues. CDR3 coding DNA: TGTGCCAGCAGCTTGTCCAGGTTGGGTTCACCCCTCCACTTT. This gives the protein CASSLSRLGSPLHF.

This chain connects TRBV7-9 to TRBJ1-5, with a tentative D call TRBD1 (5 bases). CDR3 size: 19 residues. With 0 bases removed from V and 4 bases from J, the gap between germline ends came to 22 bases. The V gene's germline CDR1 is SEHNR and CDR2 FQNEAQ (reference sequence). Written as DNA, the CDR3 is TGTGCCAGCAGCTTAGCGCCAGGAGAGGGGATGTGGATTAATCAGCCCCAGCATTTT. It specifies CASSLAPGEGMWINQPQHF.

The chain couples TRBV28 to TRBJ2-7, with 7 bases fitting TRBD1. J lost 1 base, V lost 0 bases, and 0 bases had no gene match. The germline CDR1 and CDR2 sequences are MDHEN and SYDVKM. This CDR3 spans 14 amino acids. CDR3 loop: CASSLWGQSYEQYF. For the CDR3, the DNA is TGTGCCAGCAGTTTATGGGGACAGTCCTACGAGCAGTACTTC.

This clone was found a few times. The chain recombines TRBV7-9 with TRBJ2-5, with D tentatively TRBD2 (7 bases). Deletions cut 8 bases from V and 1 base from J, with 20 bases between. The germline gives CDR1 SEHNR, CDR2 FQNEAQ (reference sequence). The CDR3 is made up of 16 amino acids. The CDR3 is CASSYEGGGPQETQYF. CDR3 DNA sequence: TGTGCCAGCTCGTATGAGGGGGGAGGGCCCCAAGAGACCCAGTACTTC.

The rearrangement joins TRBV4-1 to TRBJ2-2, with D hard to call. From germline, CDR1 is MGHRA and CDR2 YSYEKL. The CDR3 runs to 16 residues. The V end was cut by 0 bases, the J end by 2 bases, with 10 bases between. CDR3: CASSQEMVVNTGELFF. The CDR3 DNA sequence: TGCGCCAGCAGCCAAGAGATGGTTGTCAACACCGGGGAGCTGTTTTTT.

This rearrangement joins TRBV6-1 to TRBJ2-3, with TRBD1 matching 9 bases. The CDR3 totals 15 residues. Germline V CDR1 and CDR2: MNHNS, SASEGT. The ends lost 6 bases at V and 4 bases at J; junction bases unmatched: 8. DNA for the CDR3: TGTGCCAGCAGCGATCCGGGACAGGGAGCAGATACGCAGTATTTT. Translated, it gives CASSDPGQGADTQYF.

The rearrangement joins TRBV11-3 to TRBJ2-7; D tentatively reads TRBD1 or TRBD2 (5 bases each). Between the trimmed V and J ends, which lost 5 bases and 1 base, there was a span of 15 bases. Germline V gene lookup returns CDR1 SGHNT and CDR2 YENEEA. The CDR3 totals 15 residues. The chain's CDR3 is CASSVNRGPSYEQYF. As DNA, the CDR3 is TGTGCCAGCAGCGTCAACCGGGGCCCGTCCTACGAGCAGTACTTC.

V and J are TRBV5-5 and TRBJ2-7; 10 bases agree with TRBD2. Unmatched junction bases numbered 3, after V lost 1 base and J lost 2 bases. This CDR3 is 15 amino acids long. The V gene's germline CDR1 is SGHKS and CDR2 YYEKEE (reference sequence). The CDR3 here is CASSLWLAGAYEQYF. In DNA form, the CDR3 reads TGTGCCAGCAGCTTGTGGCTAGCGGGGGCCTACGAGCAGTACTTC.

This clone was picked up one time. The CDR3 DNA follows: TGTGCCAGCAGTGGGACAGAGTATAATGAAAAACTGTTTTTT. Amino acid sequence: CASSGTEYNEKLFF. The V call is TRBV2, the J call TRBJ1-4, with a possible D match to TRBD1 (6 bases). The CDR3 loop spans 14 amino acids. V lost 4 bases and J 4 bases, leaving 10 bases between the germline ends. Germline lookup yields CDR1 SNHLY and CDR2 FYNNEI.

The genes are TRBV2 and TRBJ1-5; D unresolved. This CDR3 region has 14 residues. Trimming pared 1 base from V and 6 bases from J, leaving 10 bases between. Germline values: CDR1 SNHLY, CDR2 FYNNEI. This CDR3 is CASSEEATLQPQHF. CDR3 coding DNA: TGTGCCAGCAGTGAAGAGGCGACCCTTCAGCCCCAGCATTTT.